The present TCR beta chain was sequenced within a study of blood T cell repertoires in COVID-19. V lost 1 base and J lost 6, with 7 bases in between. Germline V CDR1 and CDR2: SGHDN, FVKESK. This CDR3 comprises 13 residues. This clone has just a few counts. Original handling: Reference gene primer amplification gave estimated nucleated cell counts. TCRdb's copy holds only in-frame clones and misses some; the assay was immunoSEQ multiplex PCR. Clonal size and the V and J genes are those of that table, whereas D and trimming came from the DNA. The top ten hold roughly 0.8% of the sample, which has 200,000 to 300,000 clones, around 90% seen once.

This clonotype was sampled from a woman aged 30 to 39 with acute or convalescent COVID-19. This chain connects TRBV14 to TRBJ2-1; unclear D gene. Sequenced material: peripheral blood. The CDR3 is CASSQAILNEQFF. Here the CDR3 DNA reads TGTGCCAGCAGCCAAGCTATCCTCAATGAGCAGTTCTTC.